Given below is one T cell receptor beta chain in context. This sample was taken from a study of blood T cell repertoires in COVID-19. CDR3 length equals 15 residues. V was pared by 2 bases and J by 7 bases, with 7 bases of the junction left unmatched. The germline V gene has CDR1 SGHTA and CDR2 FQGNSA. Clones were sequenced by immunoSEQ multiplex PCR, and TCRdb holds only the in-frame ones, with some missing. The table includes roughly 250,000 clones, approximately 85% detected once. Participants' own reports of clinical history determined their cohort assignment. This TCR derives from a woman aged 30 to 39 who had recovered from COVID-19. Source material: PBMCs or T cells enriched from blood (not recorded which). The rearrangement links TRBV7-2 to TRBJ2-1, with 8 bases that match TRBD2. CDR3 sequence (DNA): TGTGCCAGCAGCTTAAGAACCGAGCGGGAGAATGAGCAGTTCTTC. Translating it yields CASSLRTERENEQFF.